This T cell receptor (beta chain) was retrieved from a study of T cell repertoires in ileal Crohn's disease. The CDR3 is 14 residues long. With 5 bases removed from V and 7 bases from J, the gap between germline ends came to 17 bases. CDR1 PRHDT and CDR2 FYEKMQ come from the germline V gene (reference sequence). General study points: Every patient over 26.8% clonality showed endoscopic recurrence. Active smokers at surgery had more clonal expansions than non-smokers.

Note on this clone: Antigen: not known.

As to time point: proximal margin of the surgical specimen (macroscopically non-inflamed). Repertoires were generated with immunoSEQ multiplex PCR, while TCRdb's copy carries only in-frame clones and drops some. The data contain under 2,500 clones, around 85% of them singletons. The source material was ileal tissue. The TCR was taken from an adult with Crohn's disease. The chain is built from TRBV13 and TRBJ1-2; D is uncertain. Here the CDR3 reads CASSTFGGIPGYTF. The CDR3 region has the DNA TGTGCCAGCAGCACATTTGGAGGGATCCCTGGCTACACCTTC.